The 17 T cell receptor beta chains in this list originate from one sample, sequenced in a study of blood T cell repertoires in COVID-19. Using immunoSEQ multiplex PCR, the repertoire was profiled, and TCRdb retains in-frame clones only, with some absent. The sample records 200,000 or so clones, more than 70% being singletons. The source material was peripheral blood. Receptors originate from a woman in her thirties or forties who had recovered from COVID-19.

This chain joins TRBV30 and TRBJ2-5; TRBD1 might be the D (5 bases). Looked up from germline, CDR1 is GTSNPN and CDR2 is SVGIG (reference sequence). This CDR3 comprises 14 residues. V dropped 0 bases and J dropped 5 bases, with 13 bases sitting between them. CDR3 sequence: CAWSVGPAGETQYF. DNA of the CDR3: TGTGCCTGGAGTGTCGGTCCGGCAGGGGAGACCCAGTACTTC. The variable domain in full, completed from reference TRBV30 and TRBJ2-5, reads SQTIHQWPATLVQPVGSPLSLECTVEGTSNPNLYWYRQAAGRGLQLLFYSVGIGQISSEVPQNLSASRPQDRQFILSSKKLLLSDSGFYLCAWSVGPAGETQYFGPGTRLLVL.

The genes are TRBV4-1 and TRBJ1-2; a possible D gene is TRBD1 (5 bases). V lost 0 bases and J lost 5, with 10 bases in between. The CDR3 is made up of 14 amino acids. The V gene's germline CDR1 is MGHRA and CDR2 YSYEKL. The CDR3 DNA is TGCGCCAGCAGCCAAGATAAGGGGCGTTATGGCTACACCTTC. Its protein is CASSQDKGRYGYTF.

The chain recombines TRBV9 with TRBJ2-3; D remains ambiguous. V was cut by 6 bases and J by 4 bases, with 12 bases left in between. Germline-derived CDR1 and CDR2 are SGDLS and YYNGEE. There are 13 residues in the CDR3. The chain's CDR3 is CASNIPGADTQYF. CDR3 sequence (DNA): TGTGCCAGCAACATACCTGGAGCAGATACGCAGTATTTT.

The V call is TRBV30, the J call TRBJ1-2, with 8 bases that match TRBD1. Germline-derived CDR1 and CDR2 are GTSNPN and SVGIG (reference sequence). The CDR3 sequence is 13 residues long. Trimming at V came to 2 bases and at J to 4 bases, leaving 3 bases not matched to a gene. The CDR3 sequence is CAWSQTGGYGYTF. The CDR3 bases are TGTGCCTGGAGTCAAACAGGGGGCTATGGCTACACCTTC.

The V gene is TRBV20-1, the J gene TRBJ1-5; D remains unclear. This CDR3 contains 15 residues. Germline CDR1 is DFQATT and CDR2 is SNEGSKA (reference sequence). The V and J ends lost 6 bases and 2 bases respectively, with 17 bases between them. This CDR3 is CSASRGSSGNQPQHF. In DNA form, the CDR3 reads TGCAGTGCCAGTCGGGGATCTAGTGGCAATCAGCCCCAGCATTTT.

J is TRBJ2-7 and V is TRBV19, with 9 bases lining up with TRBD2. This CDR3 is built from 15 residues. Germline loops: CDR1 LNHDA, CDR2 SQIVND (reference sequence). V lost 3 bases to trimming and J lost 6 bases; unmatched junction nucleotides: 9. CDR3 in amino acids: CASSISASGKTEQYF. In DNA, the CDR3 is TGTGCCAGTAGTATCTCGGCTAGCGGGAAGACCGAGCAGTACTTC.

The genes are TRBV30 and TRBJ1-1; D remains ambiguous. The CDR3 runs 14 residues. The germline V gene has CDR1 GTSNPN and CDR2 SVGIG (reference sequence). The V end lost 2 bases, the J end lost 4 bases, and 14 bases lay between the germline ends. This chain's CDR3 is CAWSMTLEGTEAFF. The CDR3 nucleotides read TGTGCCTGGAGTATGACGTTGGAGGGCACTGAAGCTTTCTTT.

V is TRBV11-2 and J is TRBJ1-5; 7 nucleotides line up with TRBD1. The CDR3 is made up of 14 amino acids. Germline V gene sequence: CDR1 SGHAT, CDR2 FQNNGV. V shed 5 bases and J 4 bases; nucleotides not matched to a gene: 5. The CDR3 region has the DNA TGTGCCAGCAGCCCGCCGACAGGGAATCAGCCCCAGCATTTT. Residues: CASSPPTGNQPQHF.

This clone was detected once. The chain combines TRBV2 with TRBJ2-5; 7 nucleotides match TRBD2. Germline V lookup: CDR1 SNHLY, CDR2 FYNNEI. V trimming: 4 bases; J trimming: 2 bases; junction bases outside the gene matches: 4. This CDR3 contains 14 residues. CDR3 loop: CASSVGGTQETQYF. The CDR3 DNA is TGTGCCAGCAGTGTGGGAGGGACTCAAGAGACCCAGTACTTC. The full variable domain, completed using reference TRBV2 and TRBJ2-5, is EPEVTQTPSHQVTQMGQEVILRCVPISNHLYFYWYRQILGQKVEFLVSFYNNEISEKSEIFDDQFSVERPDGSNFTLKIRSTKLEDSAMYFCASSVGGTQETQYFGPGTRLLVL.

The chain links TRBV6-5 to TRBJ1-1; TRBD1 aligns across 8 bases. Germline loops: CDR1 MNHEY, CDR2 SVGAGI. The CDR3 totals 16 residues. The V segment lost 0 bases and the J segment 5 bases; nucleotides outside the gene matches: 8. The CDR3 DNA sequence: TGTGCCAGCAGTTACTCGTCAGGGGGCGCCGGGACTGAAGCTTTCTTT. This codes for CASSYSSGGAGTEAFF.

This chain uses TRBV6-5 with TRBJ1-2; 7 bases map to TRBD1. Germline V gene sequence: CDR1 MNHEY, CDR2 SVGAGI. V lost 7 bases to trimming and J lost 7 bases; unmatched junction nucleotides: 9. The CDR3 spans 13 residues. This CDR3 is CASTTGDRLGYTF. The CDR3 nucleotides are TGTGCCAGCACCACGGGGGACAGACTTGGCTACACCTTC.

The chain employs TRBV18 and TRBJ2-7; 9 nucleotides agree with TRBD1. The ends lost 3 bases at V and 6 bases at J; junction bases unmatched: 3. This CDR3 has 13 residues. Germline V lookup: CDR1 KGHSH, CDR2 LQKENI. CDR3 amino acids: CASSPGQGSEQYF. The CDR3 DNA follows: TGTGCCAGCTCACCGGGACAGGGTAGCGAGCAGTACTTC.

This clone was recorded once. V is TRBV19 and J is TRBJ1-2; maybe TRBD1 (6 bases). V lost 6 bases and J 4 bases, leaving 21 bases between the germline ends. The length of the CDR3 is 16 residues. CDR1 and CDR2 (germline): LNHDA, SQIVND (reference sequence). CDR3 amino acids: CASRTQTRTDFYGYTF. The CDR3, as DNA: TGTGCCAGTAGAACTCAAACCCGGACAGACTTCTATGGCTACACCTTC.

The chain combines TRBV18 with TRBJ2-1, with 11 bases matching TRBD2. CDR1 and CDR2 from the germline V gene are KGHSH and LQKENI. V shed 3 bases, J shed 6 bases, and the junction held 7 bases outside the gene matches. The CDR3 length is 16 residues. For the CDR3, the DNA is TGTGCCAGCTCACCGAGTATAGCGGGAGGGATCAATGAGCAGTTCTTC. Its protein product is CASSPSIAGGINEQFF.

This clone occurred once. V and J are TRBV6-5 and TRBJ1-4; D might be TRBD1 (5 bases). The CDR3 is made up of 14 amino acids. V was trimmed by 5 bases and J by 0 bases, leaving 7 bases between them. Germline V CDR1 and CDR2: MNHEY, SVGAGI. The CDR3 spells CASSTGSTNEKLFF. DNA of the CDR3: TGTGCCAGCAGTACAGGCTCAACTAATGAAAAACTGTTTTTT.

Notes on this clone: At the DNA level, this CDR3 is encoded by other sequences in the same sample as well. V usage is TRBV20-1 and J usage is TRBJ2-1; D perhaps matches TRBD2 (5 bases). V was trimmed by 4 bases and J by 7 bases, leaving 8 bases between them. CDR1 DFQATT and CDR2 SNEGSKA come from the germline V gene (reference sequence). The CDR3 extends over 11 amino acids. This CDR3 is CSANRGNEQFF. The CDR3, as DNA: TGCAGTGCTAACCGAGGGAATGAGCAGTTCTTC.

The chain combines TRBV7-8 with TRBJ1-2; 9 bases match TRBD1. The CDR3 covers 15 residues. CDR1 and CDR2 (germline): SGHVS, FQNEAQ. V was clipped by 4 bases and J by 1 base; unmatched bases: 4. The CDR3 spells CASSSYRGRNYGYTF. Here the CDR3 DNA reads TGTGCCAGCAGCTCATACAGGGGGCGTAACTATGGCTACACCTTC.